This T cell receptor beta chain was sequenced during a study of CD8 T cells in ankylosing spondylitis. The CDR3 runs to 14 residues. From germline, CDR1 is SGHRS and CDR2 YFSETQ. V lost 0 bases and J lost 5, with 11 bases in between. TCRdb re-called the 5' RACE reads through MiXCR, storing one row per CDR3 protein. The sample yields roughly 280,000 distinct CDR3 sequences, 15% to 25% seen once. The origin of this receptor is a male donor with ankylosing spondylitis or in good health (not recorded which). The V and J genes are TRBV5-1 and TRBJ1-2; weak D call: TRBD1 (5 bases). The specimen sequenced was blood, either unsorted or a sorted T cell fraction (not recorded which). The CDR3 loop is CASSLEQGQYGYTF. DNA for the CDR3: TGCGCCAGCAGCTTGGAGCAGGGTCAATATGGCTACACCTTC.